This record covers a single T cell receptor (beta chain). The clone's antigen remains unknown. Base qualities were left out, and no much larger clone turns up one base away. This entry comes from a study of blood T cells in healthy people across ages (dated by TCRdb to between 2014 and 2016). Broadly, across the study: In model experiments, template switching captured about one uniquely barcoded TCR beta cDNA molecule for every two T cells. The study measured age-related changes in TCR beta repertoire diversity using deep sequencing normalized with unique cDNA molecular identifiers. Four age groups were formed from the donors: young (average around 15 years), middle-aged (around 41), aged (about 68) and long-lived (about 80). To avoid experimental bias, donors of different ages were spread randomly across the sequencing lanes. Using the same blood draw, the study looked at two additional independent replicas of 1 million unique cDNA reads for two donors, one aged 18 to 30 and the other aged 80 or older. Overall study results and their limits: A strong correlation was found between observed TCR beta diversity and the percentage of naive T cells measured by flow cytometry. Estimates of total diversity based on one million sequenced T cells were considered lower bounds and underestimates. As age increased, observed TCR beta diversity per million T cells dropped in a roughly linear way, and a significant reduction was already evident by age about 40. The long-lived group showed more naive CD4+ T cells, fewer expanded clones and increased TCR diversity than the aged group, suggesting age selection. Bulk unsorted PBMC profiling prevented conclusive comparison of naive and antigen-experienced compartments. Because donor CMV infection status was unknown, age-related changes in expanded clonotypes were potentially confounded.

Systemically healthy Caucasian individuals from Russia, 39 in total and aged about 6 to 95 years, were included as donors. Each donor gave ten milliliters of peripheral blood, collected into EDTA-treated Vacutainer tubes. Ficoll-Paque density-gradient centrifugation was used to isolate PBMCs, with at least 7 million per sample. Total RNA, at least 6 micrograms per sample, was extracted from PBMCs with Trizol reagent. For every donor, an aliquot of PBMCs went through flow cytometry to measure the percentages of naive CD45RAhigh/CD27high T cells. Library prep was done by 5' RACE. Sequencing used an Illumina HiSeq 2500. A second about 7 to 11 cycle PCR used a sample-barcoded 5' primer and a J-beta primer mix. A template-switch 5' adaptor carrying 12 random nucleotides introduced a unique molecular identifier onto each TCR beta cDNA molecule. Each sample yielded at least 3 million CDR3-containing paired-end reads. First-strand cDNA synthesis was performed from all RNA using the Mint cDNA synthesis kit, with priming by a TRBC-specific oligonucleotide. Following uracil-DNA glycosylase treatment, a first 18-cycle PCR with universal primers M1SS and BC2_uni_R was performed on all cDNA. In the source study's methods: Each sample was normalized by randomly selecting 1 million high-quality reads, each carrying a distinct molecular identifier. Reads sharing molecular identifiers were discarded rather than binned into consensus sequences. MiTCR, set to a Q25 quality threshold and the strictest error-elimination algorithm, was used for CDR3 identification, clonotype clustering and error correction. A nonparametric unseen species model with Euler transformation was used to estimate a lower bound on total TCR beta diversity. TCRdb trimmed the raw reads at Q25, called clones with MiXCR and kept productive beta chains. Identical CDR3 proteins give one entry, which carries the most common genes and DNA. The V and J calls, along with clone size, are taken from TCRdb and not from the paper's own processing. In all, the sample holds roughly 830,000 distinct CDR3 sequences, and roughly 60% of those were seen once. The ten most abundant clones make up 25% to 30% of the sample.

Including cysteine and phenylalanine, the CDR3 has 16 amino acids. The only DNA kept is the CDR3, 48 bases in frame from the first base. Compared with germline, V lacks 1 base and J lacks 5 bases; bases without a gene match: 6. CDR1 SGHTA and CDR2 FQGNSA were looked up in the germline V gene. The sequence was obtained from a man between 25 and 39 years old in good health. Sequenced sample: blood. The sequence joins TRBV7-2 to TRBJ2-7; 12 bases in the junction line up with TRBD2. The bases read TGTGCCAGCAGCTTAGATCAGAGACTAGCGGGAGACGAGCAGTACTTC. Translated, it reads CASSLDQRLAGDEQYF.